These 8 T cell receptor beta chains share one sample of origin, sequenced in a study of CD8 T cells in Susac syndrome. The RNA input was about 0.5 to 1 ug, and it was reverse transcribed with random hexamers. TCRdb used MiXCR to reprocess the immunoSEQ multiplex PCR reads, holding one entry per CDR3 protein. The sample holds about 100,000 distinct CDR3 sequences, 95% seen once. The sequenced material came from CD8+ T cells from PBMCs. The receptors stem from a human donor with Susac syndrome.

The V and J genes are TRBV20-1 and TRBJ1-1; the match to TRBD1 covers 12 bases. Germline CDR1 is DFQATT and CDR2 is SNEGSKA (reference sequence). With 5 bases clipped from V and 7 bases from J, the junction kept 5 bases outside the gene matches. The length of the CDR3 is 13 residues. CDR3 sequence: CSAAGQGANEAFF. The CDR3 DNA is TGCAGTGCTGCGGGACAGGGGGCTAATGAAGCTTTCTTT.

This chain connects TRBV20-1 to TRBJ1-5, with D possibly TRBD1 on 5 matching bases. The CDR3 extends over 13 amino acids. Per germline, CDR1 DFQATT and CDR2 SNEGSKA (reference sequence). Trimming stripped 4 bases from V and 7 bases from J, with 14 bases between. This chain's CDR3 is CSATGGSEQPQHF. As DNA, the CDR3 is TGCAGTGCTACCGGGGGGTCGGAGCAGCCCCAGCATTTT.

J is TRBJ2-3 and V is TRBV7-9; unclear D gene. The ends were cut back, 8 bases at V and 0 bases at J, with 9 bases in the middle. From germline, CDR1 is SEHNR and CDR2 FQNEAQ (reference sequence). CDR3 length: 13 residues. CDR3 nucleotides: TGTGCCAGCGCCTCACGGAGCACAGATACGCAGTATTTT. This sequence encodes CASASRSTDTQYF.

The CDR3 sequence is CASSLEGGYFAEAFF. The CDR3 DNA follows: TGTGCCAGCAGCTTGGAAGGGGGGTATTTCGCTGAAGCTTTCTTT. The rearrangement uses TRBV5-6 and TRBJ1-1, with D tentatively TRBD1 (6 bases). V lost 0 bases and J 6 bases, leaving 15 bases between the germline ends. The CDR3 extends over 15 amino acids. Germline V gene data show CDR1 as SGHDT and CDR2 as YYEEEE.

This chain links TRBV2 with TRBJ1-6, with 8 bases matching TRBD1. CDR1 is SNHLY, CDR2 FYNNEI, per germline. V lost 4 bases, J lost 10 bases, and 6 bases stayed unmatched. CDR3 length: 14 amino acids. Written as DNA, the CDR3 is TGTGCCAGCAGTGTCGGGACAGGAGGATCACCCCTCCACTTT. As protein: CASSVGTGGSPLHF.

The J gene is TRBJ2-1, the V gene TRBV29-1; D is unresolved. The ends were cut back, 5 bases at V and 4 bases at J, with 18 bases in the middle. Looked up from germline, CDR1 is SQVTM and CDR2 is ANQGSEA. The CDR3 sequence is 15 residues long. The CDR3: CSVYLSLYGYNEQFF. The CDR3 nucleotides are TGCAGCGTTTACCTGTCCCTCTACGGGTACAATGAGCAGTTCTTC.

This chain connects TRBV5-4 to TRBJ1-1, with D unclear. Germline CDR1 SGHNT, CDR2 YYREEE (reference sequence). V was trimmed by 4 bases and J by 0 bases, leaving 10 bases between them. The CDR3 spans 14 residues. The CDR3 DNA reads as TGTGCCAGCAGCCCCGGGAGGATGAACACTGAAGCTTTCTTT. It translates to CASSPGRMNTEAFF.

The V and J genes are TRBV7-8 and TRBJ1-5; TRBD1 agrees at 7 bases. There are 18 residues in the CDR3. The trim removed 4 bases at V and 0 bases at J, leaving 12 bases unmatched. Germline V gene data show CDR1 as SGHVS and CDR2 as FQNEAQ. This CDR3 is CASSSDRVGANSNQPQHF. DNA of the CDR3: TGTGCCAGCAGCTCAGACAGGGTCGGGGCTAATAGCAATCAGCCCCAGCATTTT.